This T cell receptor (beta chain) was retrieved from a study of shared clonotypes between healthy human individuals. Researchers divided each subset's genomic DNA evenly across several immunoSEQ plates. Sequencing was performed with immunoSEQ multiplex PCR; in TCRdb, only in-frame clones are kept and a portion is missing. The sample lists roughly 510,000 clones, around 79% occurring once. To note about this clone: Its antigen remains unknown.

Study results and caveats: It was anticipated that sequencing depth would influence how many clonotypes donors shared.

The CDR3 runs to 15 residues. Germline V gene data show CDR1 as MDHEN and CDR2 as SYDVKM. Trimming left V 2 bases short and J 3 bases short, with 12 bases between. This chain links TRBV28 with TRBJ2-3, with D possibly TRBD1 on 6 matching bases. The sequenced sample consisted of PBMCs. The sequence was obtained from a woman aged 40 to 55 in good health. Some clones in this sample may be carry-over from other donors' samples. The CDR3, as DNA: TGTGCCAGCAGTTTAGTGGGCAGGGGTACAGATACGCAGTATTTT. Translation: CASSLVGRGTDTQYF.